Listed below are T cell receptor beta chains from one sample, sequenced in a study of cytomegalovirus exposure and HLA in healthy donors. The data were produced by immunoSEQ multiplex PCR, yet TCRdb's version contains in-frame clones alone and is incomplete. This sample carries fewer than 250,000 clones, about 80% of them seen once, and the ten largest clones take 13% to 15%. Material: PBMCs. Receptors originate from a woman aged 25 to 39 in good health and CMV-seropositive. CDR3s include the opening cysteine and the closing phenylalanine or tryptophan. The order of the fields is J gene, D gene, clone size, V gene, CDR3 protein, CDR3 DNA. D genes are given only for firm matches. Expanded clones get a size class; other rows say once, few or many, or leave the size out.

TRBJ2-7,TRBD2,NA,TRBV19,CASSIARGIGAGDSYEQYF,TGTGCCAGTAGTATAGCCCGCGGAATCGGAGCGGGGGACTCCTACGAGCAGTACTTC
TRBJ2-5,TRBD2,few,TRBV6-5,CASSYDSGVQETQYF,TGTGCCAGCAGTTACGATAGCGGGGTACAAGAGACCCAGTACTTC
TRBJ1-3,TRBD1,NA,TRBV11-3,CASSSEGTAGNTIYF,TGTGCCAGCAGCTCGGAAGGGACAGCCGGAAACACCATATATTTT
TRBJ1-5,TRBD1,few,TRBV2,CASNPDRGSNQPQHF,TGTGCCAGCAACCCGGACAGGGGGAGCAATCAGCCCCAGCATTTT
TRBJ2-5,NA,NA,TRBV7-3,CASSLTRMETQYF,TGTGCCAGCAGCTTAACCAGAATGGAGACCCAGTACTTC
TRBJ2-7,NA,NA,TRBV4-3,CASSVRWIGYEQYF,TGCGCCAGCAGCGTCAGGTGGATTGGCTACGAGCAGTACTTC
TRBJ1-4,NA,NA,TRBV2,CASSAAGTPNEKLFF,TGTGCCAGCAGTGCTGCCGGGACACCTAATGAAAAACTGTTTTTT
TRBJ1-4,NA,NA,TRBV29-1,CSALSGEKLFF,TGCAGCGCCCTTAGCGGCGAAAAACTGTTTTTT
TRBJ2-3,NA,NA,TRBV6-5,CASSSSGTGDTQYF,TGTGCCAGCAGTTCATCCGGGACTGGAGATACGCAGTATTTT
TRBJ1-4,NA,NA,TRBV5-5,CASSMRGTTNEKLFF,TGTGCCAGCAGTATGAGGGGGACAACTAATGAAAAACTGTTTTTT
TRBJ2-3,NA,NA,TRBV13,CASSSRTDTQYF,TGTGCCAGCAGCTCTCGCACAGATACGCAGTATTTT
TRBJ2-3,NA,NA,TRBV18,CASSPGGALTDTQYF,TGTGCCAGCTCACCAGGGGGGGCCCTCACAGATACGCAGTATTTT
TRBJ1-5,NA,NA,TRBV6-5,CATRRARGQPQHF,TGTGCCACTAGGAGGGCTCGGGGTCAGCCCCAGCATTTT
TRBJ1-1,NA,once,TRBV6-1,CASSGQIDTEAFF,TGTGCCAGCAGCGGACAGATCGACACTGAAGCTTTCTTT
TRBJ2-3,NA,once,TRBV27,CASSPLTADTQYF,TGTGCCAGCAGTCCCCTAACCGCAGATACGCAGTATTTT
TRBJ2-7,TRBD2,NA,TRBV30,CAWSPVAGDSYEQYF,TGTGCCTGGAGTCCTGTAGCGGGAGACTCCTACGAGCAGTACTTC
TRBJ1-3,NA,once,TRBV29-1,CSVEERAGNTIYF,TGCAGCGTTGAAGAACGGGCTGGAAACACCATATATTTT
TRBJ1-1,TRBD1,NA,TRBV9,CASSRGDRVNTEAFF,TGTGCCAGCAGCAGGGGGGACAGGGTGAACACTGAAGCTTTCTTT
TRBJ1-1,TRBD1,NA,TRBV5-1,CASSFSTGGGNTEAFF,TGCGCCAGCAGCTTCTCGACAGGGGGGGGAAACACTGAAGCTTTCTTT
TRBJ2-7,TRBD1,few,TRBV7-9,CASSGYQGEYEQYF,TGTGCCAGCAGCGGGTACCAGGGGGAATACGAGCAGTACTTC
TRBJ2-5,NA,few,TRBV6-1,CASRGPSTETQYF,TGTGCCAGCAGGGGCCCCTCTACGGAGACCCAGTACTTC
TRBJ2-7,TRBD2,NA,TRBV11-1,CASSTVRGANEQYF,TGTGCCAGCAGCACAGTGCGGGGGGCAAACGAGCAGTACTTC